These 31 T cell receptor beta chains were all obtained from the same sample, sequenced in a study of T cells after yellow fever vaccination. Each CDR3 protein gets one entry after TCRdb re-called the 5' RACE reads with MiXCR. The sample comprises 400,000 or so distinct CDR3 sequences, roughly 11% of which are singletons, and 15% to 20% rests with the top ten. Here the sequenced sample was PBMCs, taken on the day of the first yellow fever vaccination. These receptors were obtained from a man aged 18 to 29 who received the YFV17D yellow fever vaccine.

This clonotype counts as medium-sized (0.01 to 0.1%). The genes are TRBV9 and TRBJ2-3; no clear D gene. The CDR3 has 12 residues. Germline V gene lookup returns CDR1 SGDLS and CDR2 YYNGEE. V was clipped by 4 bases and J by 5 bases, with 8 bases between them. CDR3: CASSQVRDTQYF. The CDR3 bases are TGTGCCAGCAGCCAAGTTAGAGATACGCAGTATTTT.

The V gene is TRBV4-1, the J gene TRBJ1-5; D remains ambiguous. V lost 0 bases and J lost 3, with 9 bases in between. CDR1 and CDR2 (germline): MGHRA, YSYEKL. The CDR3 totals 15 residues. CDR3 bases: TGCGCCAGCAGCCAAGATCAGGTGAACAATCAGCCCCAGCATTTT. It encodes CASSQDQVNNQPQHF.

This clonotype was counted at least ten times. The chain has TRBV4-3 and TRBJ1-4; no definite D call. V lost 4 bases and J lost 7, with 10 bases in between. The germline V gene encodes CDR1 LGHNA and CDR2 YSLEER. This CDR3 comprises 13 residues. CDR3 coding DNA: TGCGCCAGCAGCCGGCTCGGGCTTGAAAAACTGTTTTTT. Amino acids: CASSRLGLEKLFF.

This clonotype was picked up a small number of times. V is TRBV5-4 and J is TRBJ2-1; possible D gene TRBD1, 5 bases. There are 15 residues in the CDR3. The germline CDR1 and CDR2 sequences are SGHNT and YYREEE (reference sequence). V lost 0 bases, J lost 5 bases, and 12 bases lay in between. In DNA, the CDR3 is TGTGCCAGCAGCTTGGCAGGGCCTGAGAACAATGAGCAGTTCTTC. Protein: CASSLAGPENNEQFF.

This clonotype was counted at least ten times. The chain uses TRBV12-3 or TRBV12-4 and TRBJ2-7, with TRBD1 matching 7 bases. This CDR3 spans 14 amino acids. V shed 5 bases and J 0 bases; nucleotides not matched to a gene: 4. The CDR3 DNA is TGTGCCAGCAGTGCAGGGGGTAGCTCCTACGAGCAGTACTTC. This encodes CASSAGGSSYEQYF.

A word on this clonotype: One end of the junction fails to match germline, which may point to a read error. V gene TRBV7-7 combines with J gene TRBJ2-3; tentatively, D is TRBD1 (6 bases). CDR1 is SSHAT, CDR2 FNYEAQ, per germline (reference sequence). The length of the CDR3 is 17 residues. CDR3 nucleotide sequence: TGTGCTAGCAGCTTAGAGTATTTGGGGACACACACAGATACGCAGTATTTT. Amino acids: CASSLEYLGTHTDTQYF. The entire variable domain, with the rest obtained from reference TRBV7-7 and TRBJ2-3, is as follows: GAGVSQSPRYKVTKRGQDVTLRCDPISSHATLYWYQQALGQGPEFLTYFNYEAQPDKSGLPSDRFSAERPEGSISTLTIQRTEQRDSAMYRCASSLEYLGTHTDTQYFGPGTRLTVL.

This clonotype occurred a few times. The J gene is TRBJ2-1, the V gene TRBV21-1; the D segment call TRBD2 is taken from the table without a DNA check. TRBV21-1 corresponds to a pseudogene. This CDR3 has 13 amino acids. CDR3 coding DNA: TGTGCCAGCTCTAGCGGGGGGGCAGAAGAGCAGTTCTTC. Protein: CASSSGGAEEQFF.

The chain is built from TRBV4-1 and TRBJ2-1, with D possibly TRBD2 on 5 matching bases. Trimming left V 1 base short and J 10 bases short, with 17 bases between. Germline values: CDR1 MGHRA, CDR2 YSYEKL. The CDR3 loop spans 15 amino acids. Here the CDR3 DNA reads TGCGCCAGCAGCCAAGGGTCGGCAGCGGAGATAGAGCAGTTCTTC. Translation gives CASSQGSAAEIEQFF.

This chain links TRBV10-3 with TRBJ1-2, with D maybe TRBD1 (5 bases). The germline V gene encodes CDR1 ENHRY and CDR2 SYGVKD. This CDR3 comprises 14 residues. V was trimmed by 10 bases and J by 8 bases, leaving 23 bases between them. The CDR3 sequence: CATGEGIRIVGYTF. CDR3 sequence (DNA): TGTGCCACTGGCGAGGGGATAAGGATCGTAGGCTACACCTTC.

The J gene is TRBJ2-3, the V gene TRBV20-1, with 7 bases lining up with TRBD2. Germline values: CDR1 DFQATT, CDR2 SNEGSKA (reference sequence). V lost 3 bases and J lost 4; bases outside the gene matches: 4. The CDR3 spans 13 residues. CDR3 DNA sequence: TGCAGTGCTAGTTGGGGAGGGCCAGATACGCAGTATTTT. It translates to CSASWGGPDTQYF.

This clonotype was counted a few times. The rearrangement links TRBV4-1 to TRBJ2-2, with 15 bases that match TRBD2. The CDR3 totals 17 residues. The trim removed 3 bases at V and 7 bases at J, leaving 6 bases unmatched. Per germline, CDR1 MGHRA and CDR2 YSYEKL. DNA for the CDR3: TGCGCCAGCAGCCAGAGGACTAGCGGGGGGGTACACGGGGAGCTGTTTTTT. Protein sequence: CASSQRTSGGVHGELFF.

This clonotype was counted ten times or more. The chain employs TRBV5-1 and TRBJ2-3, with D unresolved. Germline CDR1 is SGHRS and CDR2 is YFSETQ. The CDR3 totals 15 residues. The V and J ends lost 4 bases and 2 bases respectively, with 14 bases between them. The CDR3 DNA reads TGCGCCAGCAGCACGGGCCGTAGTGCCACAGATACGCAGTATTTT. Protein: CASSTGRSATDTQYF. Variable domain in full (rest from reference TRBV5-1 and TRBJ2-3): KAGVTQTPRYLIKTRGQQVTLSCSPISGHRSVSWYQQTPGQGLQFLFEYFSETQRNKGNFPGRFSGRQFSNSRSEMNVSTLELGDSALYLCASSTGRSATDTQYFGPGTRLTVL.

The chain recombines TRBV6-1 with TRBJ1-1; TRBD1 might be the D (5 bases). CDR1 and CDR2 from the germline V gene are MNHNS and SASEGT. The CDR3 is 16 amino acids. V was cut by 6 bases and J by 0 bases, with 17 bases left in between. CDR3 bases: TGTGCCAGCAGCGGGATGATGGGGCCGGTGAACACTGAAGCTTTCTTT. It encodes CASSGMMGPVNTEAFF.

Only a few counts were recorded for this clonotype. The chain has TRBV18 and TRBJ2-2; D could derive from TRBD1 or TRBD2 (6 bases each). V lost 2 bases and J 4 bases, leaving 11 bases between the germline ends. Germline V gene lookup returns CDR1 KGHSH and CDR2 LQKENI. This CDR3 contains 15 residues. The CDR3 here is CASSPRGGLTGELFF. The CDR3 bases are TGTGCCAGCTCACCAAGAGGGGGGCTCACCGGGGAGCTGTTTTTT. The full variable domain, rest sourced from reference TRBV18 and TRBJ2-2, is NAGVMQNPRHLVRRRGQEARLRCSPMKGHSHVYWYRQLPEEGLKFMVYLQKENIIDESGMPKERFSAEFPKEGPSILRIQQVVRGDSAAYFCASSPRGGLTGELFFGEGSRLTVL.

CDR3 DNA: TGTGCCAGCAGCCCCCCCCGGCTGGGGGCTGAAGCTTTCTTT. Protein: CASSPPRLGAEAFF. This chain connects TRBV5-4 to TRBJ1-1, with D possibly TRBD1 on 5 matching bases. The CDR3 is 14 amino acids. CDR1 is SGHNT, CDR2 YYREEE, per germline (reference sequence). V was cut by 4 bases and J by 6 bases, with 16 bases left in between.

The chain uses TRBV15 and TRBJ2-1, with 8 bases matching TRBD2. Trimming removed 2 bases from V and 8 bases from J; junction bases left unmatched: 14. CDR1 and CDR2 from the germline V gene are LNHNV and YYDKDF (reference sequence). The CDR3 consists of 17 residues. CDR3 region: CATSRLAGAQSGDEQFF. DNA of the CDR3: TGTGCCACCAGCAGACTAGCGGGCGCTCAGTCAGGGGATGAGCAGTTCTTC.

This clonotype was picked up a small number of times. V is TRBV5-1 and J is TRBJ2-5; D is undetermined. V was clipped by 0 bases and J by 2 bases, with 14 bases between them. This CDR3 region has 16 residues. Germline V CDR1 and CDR2: SGHRS, YFSETQ. CDR3 loop: CASSLGIRESQETQYF. CDR3 nucleotide sequence: TGCGCCAGCAGCTTGGGTATTAGAGAATCACAAGAGACCCAGTACTTC.

Only a few counts were recorded for this clonotype. V and J are TRBV12-3 or TRBV12-4 and TRBJ1-6; no clear D gene. This CDR3 has 12 amino acids. Trimming shortened V by 2 bases and J by 9 bases, and 5 bases separated the two germline ends. CDR3 loop: CASSLLGSPLHF. The CDR3 nucleotides are TGTGCCAGCAGTTTATTAGGTTCACCCCTCCACTTT.

This clonotype appeared a few times. This chain links TRBV10-2 with TRBJ2-2; the D is unclear. V shed 0 bases and J shed 0 bases, with 2 bases lying between them. The CDR3 is 14 residues long. Germline V gives CDR1 WSHSY, CDR2 SAAADI. The CDR3 DNA reads as TGCGCCAGCAGTGAGTCTGCGAACACCGGGGAGCTGTTTTTT. Amino acids: CASSESANTGELFF.

The chain links TRBV28 to TRBJ2-5; D is undetermined. V lost 9 bases and J 0 bases, leaving 17 bases between the germline ends. CDR1 and CDR2 (germline): MDHEN, SYDVKM. The CDR3 is 15 residues long. The CDR3 loop is CASRPIIEYQETQYF. CDR3 sequence (DNA): TGTGCCAGTCGTCCAATAATTGAGTACCAAGAGACCCAGTACTTC.

This clonotype has only a few counts. The CDR3 DNA reads TGTGCCACCAGCCAAACCCGGACAGGGGGATCGGGTGGCTACACCTTC. This gives the protein CATSQTRTGGSGGYTF. The chain couples TRBV24-1 to TRBJ1-2, with 10 bases lining up with TRBD1. V trimming: 7 bases; J trimming: 7 bases; junction bases outside the gene matches: 14. The V gene's germline CDR1 is KGHDR and CDR2 SFDVKD. The CDR3 has 16 residues.

This clonotype came up many times. The rearrangement links TRBV7-9 to TRBJ1-1; D is ambiguous. This CDR3 comprises 14 residues. V was trimmed by 4 bases and J by 5 bases, leaving 14 bases between them. Germline loops: CDR1 SEHNR, CDR2 FQNEAQ (reference sequence). The CDR3 is CASSSPGVGTEAFF. The DNA for the CDR3 is TGTGCCAGCAGCTCCCCTGGGGTTGGAACTGAAGCTTTCTTT.

This chain joins TRBV6-5 and TRBJ2-3, with D hard to call. The CDR3 is 14 amino acids. From germline, CDR1 is MNHEY and CDR2 SVGAGI. V was pared by 6 bases and J by 0 bases, with 10 bases between. CDR3: CASRTESSTDTQYF. The CDR3 DNA reads TGTGCCAGCAGAACCGAGTCTAGCACAGATACGCAGTATTTT.

The chain carries TRBV7-2 and TRBJ2-4, with D perhaps given as TRBD1 or TRBD2 (6 bases each). Germline assignment: CDR1 SGHTA and CDR2 FQGNSA. The CDR3 has 16 residues. V was trimmed by 5 bases and J by 2 bases, leaving 16 bases between them. CDR3 DNA sequence: TGTGCCAGCAGCCCCCTTGTAGGGGGGCCCAAAAACATTCAGTACTTC. Amino acid sequence: CASSPLVGGPKNIQYF.

Points on this clonotype: The missing conserved phenylalanine or tryptophan at the end of this CDR3 makes a read error likely. CDR3 nucleotide sequence: TGCGCCAGCATGCATTCTGGGGCCAACGTCCTGACTTCC. Translating gives CASMHSGANVLTS. The V and J genes are TRBV5-1 and TRBJ2-6, with D uncertain. The germline V and J ends were trimmed by 6 bases and 1 base, with 5 bases remaining between them. In germline, CDR1 is SGHRS, CDR2 YFSETQ. The CDR3 runs 13 residues.

The V gene is TRBV5-4, the J gene TRBJ2-5; TRBD2 matches 8 bases. The CDR3 sequence is 16 residues long. J was trimmed by 5 bases and V by 1 base; bases with no gene match: 10. From germline, CDR1 is SGHNT and CDR2 YYREEE (reference sequence). The CDR3 DNA reads TGTGCCAGCAGCTTGCGAGGTAGCGGGGATTGGGAGACCCAGTACTTC. Translated: CASSLRGSGDWETQYF.

Concerning this clonotype itself: A read error may account for a junction end that differs from germline. The chain employs TRBV19 and TRBJ1-1; possible D gene TRBD1, 6 bases. CDR3 length: 14 amino acids. Germline CDR1 reads LNHDA; CDR2 reads SQIVND (reference sequence). Written as DNA, the CDR3 is TGTGCCAGTAGTAAATCCAATGGGGGCACTGAGGCTTTCTTT. Amino acids: CASSKSNGGTEAFF.

The gene calls are TRBV6-5 and TRBJ2-2, with D possibly matching TRBD1 (5 bases). Trimming took 0 bases from V and 12 from J, leaving 8 bases between them. Germline CDR1 MNHEY, CDR2 SVGAGI. The CDR3 totals 12 residues. In DNA form, the CDR3 reads TGTGCCAGCAGTTACTCAGGGGTCCAGCTGTTTTTT. This codes for CASSYSGVQLFF.

This clonotype was detected a few times. The J gene is TRBJ2-7, the V gene TRBV12-3 or TRBV12-4, with 8 bases aligning to TRBD1. The CDR3 covers 14 residues. Trimming removed 4 bases from V and 0 bases from J; junction bases left unmatched: 2. CDR3 loop: CASSSGTGSYEQYV. The CDR3 DNA follows: TGTGCCAGCAGTTCCGGGACAGGCTCCTACGAGCAGTACGTC.

In its sample, this clonotype was seen a few times. The V call is TRBV5-1, the J call TRBJ2-3; D is ambiguous. Germline CDR1 and CDR2: SGHRS and YFSETQ. The CDR3 is 16 amino acids. V was shortened by 0 bases and J by 1 base, with 12 bases between the two germline ends. This CDR3 is CASSLGVQRRTDTQYF. The CDR3, as DNA: TGCGCCAGCAGCTTGGGTGTCCAGCGTCGCACAGATACGCAGTATTTT.

This clonotype was recorded a few times. The chain couples TRBV20-1 to TRBJ1-1; D not certain. Germline V gene data show CDR1 as DFQATT and CDR2 as SNEGSKA (reference sequence). V was shortened by 3 bases and J by 10 bases, with 9 bases between the two germline ends. The CDR3 is made up of 10 amino acids. CDR3 bases: TGCAGTGCTAGTTGGTCCAGAGCTTTCTTT. Amino acids: CSASWSRAFF.